This TCR beta chain was sequenced during a study of OX40 agonist ivuxolimab in advanced cancers. Study-wide points: The expanded peripheral T cells' antigen specificity was not determined. Expanded clones tended on average to be more numerous among CD8+ T cells than CD4+.

As to this clone: Its antigen is unknown.

TCRdb's copy holds only in-frame clones and misses some; the assay was immunoSEQ multiplex PCR. This sample has about 93,000 clones, with under 95% found just once. Sequenced material: CD4+ or CD8+ T cells sorted from blood, taken in a trial of the OX40 agonist ivuxolimab. The receptor was isolated from an adult with an advanced solid tumor such as melanoma, head and neck, liver or kidney cancer.

The CDR3 loop reads CASTKGQGDSPLHF. The CDR3 DNA reads as TGTGCCAGTACTAAGGGACAGGGCGATTCACCCCTCCACTTT. J is TRBJ1-6 and V is TRBV19, with 9 bases identical to TRBD1. Trimming at V came to 7 bases and at J to 8 bases, leaving 6 bases not matched to a gene. Germline lookup yields CDR1 LNHDA and CDR2 SQIVND (reference sequence). The CDR3 has 14 amino acids.